Listed here are 32 T cell receptor beta chains from one sample, sequenced in a study of persistence of HIV-infected CD4 T cells (dated by TCRdb to the early 2020s). TCRbeta repertoires were sequenced from genomic DNA with the immunoSEQ hsTCRB assay version 4 in survey mode. TCRdb provides this immuneACCESS table in a form limited to in-frame rearrangements. Some clones are lacking; in checked studies, under half of them reflect an unresolved V gene, and why the rest are absent is not known. For this sample the table gives about 40,000 clones, of which about 80% were detected only once. The ten largest clonotypes hold 14% of the sample. The antigens for these receptors are not known. The sample's treatment or condition label is to be understood as: suppressive antiretroviral therapy. A pool of overlapping HIV-1 Gag 15-mer peptides, at around 1 ug per peptide per mL, was used to stimulate the cells. Memory CD4+ T cells that did not respond, being CD40L-negative, CD69-negative and CD45RO-high, were sorted as memory populations depleted of antigen-responding cells.

The specimen was CD4+ T cells sorted from PBMCs after 18-hour stimulation, collected from a patient who received antiretroviral therapy. The sample's cell subset or site label, decoded: CD40L-CD69- CD45RO-high memory CD4 T cells not responding to Gag peptides. The receptors shown here come from an adult man with HIV who was CMV-seropositive.

This clone was counted only a few times. The chain carries TRBV6-6 and TRBJ1-5; no firm D call. Trimming cost V 9 bases and J 1 base, with 10 bases left between them. CDR3 length equals 13 residues. Germline lookup yields CDR1 MNHNY and CDR2 SVGAGI (reference sequence). The CDR3 protein is CASMDGSNQPQHF. As DNA, the CDR3 is TGTGCCAGTATGGACGGCAGCAATCAGCCCCAGCATTTT.

This sequence joins TRBV9 and TRBJ1-3, with 7 bases that match TRBD1. Unmatched junction bases numbered 3, after V lost 3 bases and J lost 0 bases. The length of the CDR3 is 15 residues. Germline V gives CDR1 SGDLS, CDR2 YYNGEE. CDR3 sequence reads: CASSADRDSGNTIYF. The CDR3 nucleotides read TGTGCCAGCAGCGCCGACAGGGACTCTGGAAACACCATATATTTT.

This chain joins TRBV5-1 and TRBJ1-3; perhaps TRBD1 as D (5 bases). The CDR3 totals 14 residues. The V gene lost 1 base and the J gene lost 4 bases, with 9 bases spanning the gap. Per germline, CDR1 SGHRS and CDR2 YFSETQ. DNA of the CDR3: TGCGCCAGCAGCTTGCAGGGAGCAGGAAACACCATATATTTT. This encodes CASSLQGAGNTIYF.

The CDR3 sequence is CASGAKGATSYEQYF. The CDR3 region has the DNA TGTGCCAGCGGGGCGAAGGGGGCGACGTCCTACGAGCAGTACTTC. The rearrangement uses TRBV27 and TRBJ2-7; the match to TRBD1 covers 7 bases. CDR3 size: 15 residues. Germline V lookup: CDR1 MNHEY, CDR2 SMNVEV (reference sequence). J lost 1 base, V lost 8 bases, and 11 bases had no gene match.

V gene TRBV12-2 combines with J gene TRBJ1-6. TRBV12-2 is noted as a pseudogene. The CDR3 sequence is 14 residues long. The CDR3 sequence is CASRSEGGDSPLHF. CDR3 in DNA: TGTGCAAGTCGCTCGGAAGGAGGGGACTCACCCCTCCACTTT.

This chain connects TRBV2 to TRBJ2-5; the D is unclear. The germline V gene has CDR1 SNHLY and CDR2 FYNNEI. V shed 4 bases and J shed 5 bases, with 14 bases lying between them. The CDR3 runs to 14 residues. The chain's CDR3 is CASSADTRLETQYF. DNA for the CDR3: TGTGCCAGCAGTGCTGACACACGATTGGAGACCCAGTACTTC.

The V gene is TRBV9, the J gene TRBJ1-5, with D unresolved. CDR1 is SGDLS, CDR2 YYNGEE, per germline. CDR3 length equals 15 residues. Deletions cut 1 base from V and 7 bases from J, with 15 bases between. CDR3 sequence (DNA): TGTGCCAGCAGCGTAATGCCCGGGAGGGAGCAGCCCCAGCATTTT. Translation gives CASSVMPGREQPQHF.

The chain employs TRBV6-5 and TRBJ2-3; 10 nucleotides line up with TRBD1. The germline V gene has CDR1 MNHEY and CDR2 SVGAGI. The J segment lost 2 bases and the V segment lost 4 bases, leaving 3 bases of the junction unmatched. The CDR3 is made up of 15 amino acids. The CDR3 is CASSWGQGSTDTQYF. The CDR3 nucleotides are TGTGCCAGCAGTTGGGGACAGGGGTCCACAGATACGCAGTATTTT.

V usage is TRBV6-5 and J usage is TRBJ1-1; the D gene is possibly TRBD1 (6 bases). The germline gives CDR1 MNHEY, CDR2 SVGAGI. The length of the CDR3 is 13 residues. Trimming removed 6 bases at V and 5 bases at J, with 13 bases between. The CDR3 spells CASSIQGPTEAFF. In DNA, the CDR3 is TGTGCCAGCAGCATACAGGGACCTACTGAAGCTTTCTTT.

The chain couples TRBV10-3 to TRBJ2-1; TRBD1 or TRBD2 may be the D gene (5 bases each). CDR3 length: 12 amino acids. With 10 bases removed from V and 9 bases from J, the gap between germline ends came to 16 bases. Germline V lookup: CDR1 ENHRY, CDR2 SYGVKD. CDR3 in amino acids: CATWSGQGEQFF. The CDR3 DNA is TGTGCCACCTGGTCGGGGCAGGGTGAGCAGTTCTTC.

This chain links TRBV14 with TRBJ2-6, with D uncertain. The CDR3 spans 17 residues. The ends were cut back, 4 bases at V and 0 bases at J, with 13 bases in the middle. In germline, CDR1 is SGHDN, CDR2 FVKESK. CDR3 DNA sequence: TGTGCCAGCAGCCCCTGGACCGCCGCCTCTGGGGCCAACGTCCTGACTTTC. Translated, it gives CASSPWTAASGANVLTF.

For this clone: Its ends do not fully match the called genes, so a read error is possible. V and J are TRBV6-5 and TRBJ2-7; D possibly corresponds to TRBD1 (5 bases). The germline V gene encodes CDR1 MNHEY and CDR2 SVGAGI. The CDR3 is 12 residues long. The CDR3 spells CASDRASHEQYF. The DNA of the CDR3 is TGTGCCAGCGACAGAGCCTCCCACGAGCAGTACTTC.

This sequence joins TRBV7-2 and TRBJ1-1, with a tentative D call TRBD1 (6 bases). The CDR3 consists of 14 residues. The germline CDR1 and CDR2 sequences are SGHTA and FQGNSA. Trimming stripped 4 bases from V and 8 bases from J, with 17 bases between. The CDR3 spells CASSSKGVSMEAFF. CDR3 coding DNA: TGTGCCAGCAGCTCTAAGGGGGTTTCGATGGAAGCTTTCTTT. The full variable domain, rest sourced from reference TRBV7-2 and TRBJ1-1, is GAGVSQSPSNKVTEKGKDVELRCDPISGHTALYWYRQSLGQGLEFLIYFQGNSAPDKSGLPSDRFSAERTGGSVSTLTIQRTQQEDSAVYLCASSSKGVSMEAFFGQGTRLTVV.

This clone was observed a handful of times. In DNA, the CDR3 is TGTGCCAGCAGTTTCTCAGTGACAGGGGCAAGCAATCAGCCCCAGCATTTT. Protein: CASSFSVTGASNQPQHF. The chain couples TRBV6-2 or TRBV6-3 to TRBJ1-5; TRBD1 agrees at 8 bases. Looked up from germline, CDR1 is MNHEY and CDR2 is SVGEGT. V trimming: 4 bases; J trimming: 1 base; junction bases outside the gene matches: 9. The CDR3 contains 17 residues.

The rearrangement links TRBV19 to TRBJ1-5, with D possibly matching TRBD1 (5 bases). In germline, CDR1 is LNHDA, CDR2 SQIVND (reference sequence). The germline V and J ends were trimmed by 6 bases and 3 bases, with 12 bases remaining between them. The CDR3 is 14 amino acids. CDR3 region: CASRADRHNQPQHF. CDR3 sequence (DNA): TGTGCCAGTAGAGCTGACAGACACAATCAGCCCCAGCATTTT. The variable domain in full, completed from reference TRBV19 and TRBJ1-5, reads DGGITQSPKYLFRKEGQNVTLSCEQNLNHDAMYWYRQDPGQGLRLIYYSQIVNDFQKGDIAEGYSVSREKKESFPLTVTSAQKNPTAFYLCASRADRHNQPQHFGDGTRLSIL.

The chain is built from TRBV2 and TRBJ1-2; 9 nucleotides align to TRBD1. V lost 4 bases and J lost 4; bases outside the gene matches: 4. This CDR3 contains 14 residues. The V gene's germline CDR1 is SNHLY and CDR2 FYNNEI. In DNA, the CDR3 is TGTGCCAGCAGTGGGGTGGGACAGGGCTATGGCTACACCTTC. Translating it yields CASSGVGQGYGYTF.

The J gene is TRBJ1-1, the V gene TRBV10-3; D perhaps matches TRBD1 (6 bases). The CDR3 totals 15 residues. The ends were cut back, 3 bases at V and 1 base at J, with 12 bases in the middle. CDR1 is ENHRY, CDR2 SYGVKD, per germline. Here the CDR3 reads CAISDGGAGNTEAFF. In DNA form, the CDR3 reads TGTGCCATCAGTGACGGGGGGGCAGGGAACACTGAAGCTTTCTTT.

The rearrangement uses TRBV7-9 and TRBJ1-2; 10 bases fit TRBD1. Germline V gene sequence: CDR1 SEHNR, CDR2 FQNEAQ (reference sequence). Trimming removed 5 bases from V and 2 bases from J; junction bases left unmatched: 8. There are 16 residues in the CDR3. The CDR3, as DNA: TGTGCCAGCAGCCTCGACAGGGGGCTGGGGAACTATGGCTACACCTTC. Translated, it gives CASSLDRGLGNYGYTF. Together with reference TRBV7-9 and TRBJ1-2, the CDR3 gives the full variable domain: DTGVSQNPRHKITKRGQNVTFRCDPISEHNRLYWYRQTLGQGPEFLTYFQNEAQLEKSRLLSDRFSAERPKGSFSTLEIQRTEQGDSAMYLCASSLDRGLGNYGYTFGSGTRLTVV.

The rearrangement joins TRBV7-3 to TRBJ2-3; D gene ambiguous. The CDR3 has 11 amino acids. Looked up from germline, CDR1 is SGHTA and CDR2 is FQGTGA. V was shortened by 6 bases and J by 7 bases, with 8 bases between the two germline ends. CDR3 loop: CASRFAHTQYF. Written as DNA, the CDR3 is TGTGCCAGCAGGTTCGCACATACGCAGTATTTT.

The V call is TRBV12-3 or TRBV12-4, the J call TRBJ1-2; D ambiguous. The CDR3 totals 12 residues. Trimming took off 5 bases at V and 9 bases at J, with 13 bases between the two ends. This CDR3 reads CASSPGQRSYTF. DNA for the CDR3: TGTGCCAGCAGTCCCGGTCAGCGCAGCTACACCTTC.

The J gene is TRBJ2-1, the V gene TRBV15; TRBD2 is a possible D gene (6 bases). CDR3 length equals 15 residues. The V and J ends lost 1 base and 7 bases respectively, with 14 bases between them. Germline CDR1 reads LNHNV; CDR2 reads YYDKDF (reference sequence). The CDR3 DNA is TGTGCCACCAGCAGAGTCGTCCGACTAGATAATGAGCAGTTCTTC. Amino acid sequence: CATSRVVRLDNEQFF.

The CDR3 loop reads CASSPPTMTDTIYF. As DNA, the CDR3 is TGTGCCAGCTCACCTCCGACCATGACGGACACCATATATTTT. The chain employs TRBV18 and TRBJ1-3; D not resolved. Trimming cost V 3 bases and J 8 bases, with 14 bases left between them. CDR1 is KGHSH and CDR2 is LQKENI in the germline V gene. The CDR3 is 14 amino acids.

The V and J genes are TRBV6-5 and TRBJ1-5, with a weak D call TRBD1 (6 bases). V was cut by 5 bases and J by 4 bases, with 15 bases left in between. CDR1 is MNHEY and CDR2 is SVGAGI in the germline V gene. This CDR3 is 15 amino acids long. CDR3 loop: CASSQRGSGNQPQHF. CDR3 DNA sequence: TGTGCCAGCAGTCAAAGGGGGAGCGGTAATCAGCCCCAGCATTTT.

This clone was observed once. The chain is built from TRBV7-2 and TRBJ2-1; weak D call: TRBD2 (6 bases). This CDR3 is 15 amino acids long. Germline loops: CDR1 SGHTA, CDR2 FQGNSA. V lost 4 bases and J 4 bases, leaving 14 bases between the germline ends. CDR3 in amino acids: CASSSTGTGYNEQFF. CDR3 coding DNA: TGTGCCAGCAGCTCCACCGGGACTGGATACAATGAGCAGTTCTTC.

V is TRBV27 and J is TRBJ1-1, with D possibly TRBD1 on 5 matching bases. This CDR3 comprises 14 residues. Trimming shortened V by 0 bases and J by 10 bases, and 15 bases separated the two germline ends. In germline, CDR1 is MNHEY, CDR2 SMNVEV (reference sequence). CDR3 loop: CASSLSFRAGSAFF. CDR3 coding DNA: TGTGCCAGCAGTTTATCGTTTCGGGCAGGGTCAGCTTTCTTT.

The chain joins TRBV15 to TRBJ1-3; no definite D call. CDR1 is LNHNV, CDR2 YYDKDF, per germline (reference sequence). The CDR3 totals 15 residues. V was cut by 1 base and J by 3 bases, with 10 bases left in between. This CDR3 is CATSRVQAIGNTIYF. The DNA of the CDR3 is TGTGCCACCAGCAGAGTCCAAGCTATTGGAAACACCATATATTTT. Supplemented by reference TRBV15 and TRBJ1-3, the full variable domain reads DAMVIQNPRYQVTQFGKPVTLSCSQTLNHNVMYWYQQKSSQAPKLLFHYYDKDFNNEADTPDNFQSRRPNTSFCFLDIRSPGLGDTAMYLCATSRVQAIGNTIYFGEGSWLTVV.

The chain employs TRBV19 and TRBJ2-5; possible D gene TRBD2, 6 bases. The germline V gene has CDR1 LNHDA and CDR2 SQIVND (reference sequence). CDR3 length equals 15 residues. The ends were cut back, 0 bases at V and 6 bases at J, with 14 bases in the middle. CDR3 nucleotides: TGTGCCAGTAGTATAGATCTTGAGACTAGGAAGACCCAGTACTTC. It specifies CASSIDLETRKTQYF.

This clone was recorded only once. V usage is TRBV10-3 and J usage is TRBJ1-1; D remains unclear. From germline, CDR1 is ENHRY and CDR2 SYGVKD. V was pared by 2 bases and J by 2 bases, with 9 bases between. The length of the CDR3 is 14 residues. The CDR3: CAISERIVNTEAFF. DNA of the CDR3: TGTGCCATCAGTGAGCGGATCGTCAACACTGAAGCTTTCTTT.

This chain connects TRBV2 to TRBJ1-2; D is unresolved. Germline CDR1 and CDR2: SNHLY and FYNNEI. The CDR3 has 12 residues. V lost 8 bases and J lost 8, with 15 bases in between. CDR3 loop: CASGYSGRGYTF. DNA for the CDR3: TGTGCCAGCGGGTATTCGGGAAGAGGCTACACCTTC.

Notes on this clone: This sample includes further DNA sequences coding for the same CDR3. The rearrangement joins TRBV12-3 or TRBV12-4 to TRBJ1-5; maybe TRBD1 (5 bases). V shed 3 bases and J shed 6 bases, with 6 bases lying between them. The length of the CDR3 is 12 residues. In nucleotides, the CDR3 is TGTGCCAGCAGTTTGGGGGGTCAGCCCCAGCATTTT. This sequence encodes CASSLGGQPQHF.

The chain employs TRBV19 and TRBJ2-3, with D perhaps matching TRBD2 (7 bases). In germline, CDR1 is LNHDA, CDR2 SQIVND (reference sequence). V dropped 4 bases and J dropped 4 bases, with 18 bases sitting between them. This CDR3 is built from 16 residues. The CDR3 DNA is TGTGCCAGTAGTACTCCGGGGGGCGGGAGCGCAGATACGCAGTATTTT. Protein product: CASSTPGGGSADTQYF.

This clone was observed a handful of times. V and J are TRBV2 and TRBJ1-4; D is undetermined. Germline CDR1 reads SNHLY; CDR2 reads FYNNEI. Trimming took off 0 bases at V and 7 bases at J, with 18 bases between the two ends. The CDR3 runs 17 residues. The CDR3 sequence: CASSEAPLTASGEKLFF. CDR3 nucleotides: TGTGCCAGCAGTGAAGCCCCCTTGACGGCGAGTGGTGAAAAACTGTTTTTT.